This TCR beta chain is from a study of blood T cell repertoires in COVID-19. The participants were between about 18 and 95 years old and came from roughly 25 US areas. Participant-given clinical history determined each cohort assignment. No more than 2 weeks before study entry, exposed participants had met a case of COVID-19. The data were produced by immunoSEQ multiplex PCR, yet TCRdb's version contains in-frame clones alone and is incomplete. In the table there are roughly 430,000 clones, about 88% of which are singletons. Germline assignment: CDR1 SGDLS and CDR2 YYNGEE. Unmatched junction bases numbered 12, after V lost 3 bases and J lost 7 bases. There are 15 residues in the CDR3.

The V and J genes are TRBV9 and TRBJ2-7; the match to TRBD2 covers 8 bases. Sequenced: PBMCs or T cells enriched from blood (not recorded which). The clonotype was recovered from a woman between 18 and 30 years old who had been exposed to COVID-19. CDR3 in amino acids: CASSASSGSEGEQYF. For the CDR3, the DNA is TGTGCCAGCAGCGCCTCTAGCGGGTCGGAGGGGGAGCAGTACTTC.